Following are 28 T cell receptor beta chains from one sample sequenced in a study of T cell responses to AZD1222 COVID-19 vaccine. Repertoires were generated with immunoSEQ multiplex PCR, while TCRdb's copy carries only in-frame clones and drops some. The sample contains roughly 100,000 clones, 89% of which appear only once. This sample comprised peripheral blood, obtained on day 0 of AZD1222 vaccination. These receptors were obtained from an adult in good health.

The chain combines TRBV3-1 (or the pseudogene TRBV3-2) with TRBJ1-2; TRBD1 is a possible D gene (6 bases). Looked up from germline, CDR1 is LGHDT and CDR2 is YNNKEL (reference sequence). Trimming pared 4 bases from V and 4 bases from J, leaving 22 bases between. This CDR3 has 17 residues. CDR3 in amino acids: CASSPLLIRGLGYGYTF. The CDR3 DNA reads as TGTGCCAGCAGCCCCCTCTTGATTCGGGGGCTCGGCTATGGCTACACCTTC.

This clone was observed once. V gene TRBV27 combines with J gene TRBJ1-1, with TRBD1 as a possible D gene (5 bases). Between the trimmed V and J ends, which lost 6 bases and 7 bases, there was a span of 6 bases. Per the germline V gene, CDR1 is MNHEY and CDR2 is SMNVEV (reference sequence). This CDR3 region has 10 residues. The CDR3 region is CASRRGEAFF. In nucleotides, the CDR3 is TGTGCCAGCAGAAGGGGTGAAGCTTTCTTT.

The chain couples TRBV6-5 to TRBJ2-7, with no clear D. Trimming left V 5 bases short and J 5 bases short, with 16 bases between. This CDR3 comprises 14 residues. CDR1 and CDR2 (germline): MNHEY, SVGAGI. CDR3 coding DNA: TGTGCCAGCAGTCCCCCGGGCCCTAGGGACGAGCAGTACTTC. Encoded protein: CASSPPGPRDEQYF.

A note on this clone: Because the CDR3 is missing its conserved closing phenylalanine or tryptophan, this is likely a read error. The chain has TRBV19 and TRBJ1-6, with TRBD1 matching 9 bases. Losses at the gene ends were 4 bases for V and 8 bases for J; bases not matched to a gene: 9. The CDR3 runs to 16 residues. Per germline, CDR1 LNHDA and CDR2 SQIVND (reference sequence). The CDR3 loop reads CASSNHRGRGDSPLHL. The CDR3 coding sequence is TGTGCCAGTAGTAATCACAGGGGGCGCGGAGATTCACCCCTCCACCTT.

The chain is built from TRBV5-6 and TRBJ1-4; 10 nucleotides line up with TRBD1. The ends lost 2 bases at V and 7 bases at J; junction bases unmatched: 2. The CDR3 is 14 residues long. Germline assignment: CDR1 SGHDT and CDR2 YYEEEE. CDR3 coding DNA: TGTGCCAGCAGCTTTGGGACAGGGGTTGAAAAACTGTTTTTT. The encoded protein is CASSFGTGVEKLFF. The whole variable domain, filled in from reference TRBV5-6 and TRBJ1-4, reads DAGVTQSPTHLIKTRGQQVTLRCSPKSGHDTVSWYQQALGQGPQFIFQYYEEEERQRGNFPDRFSGHQFPNYSSELNVNALLLGDSALYLCASSFGTGVEKLFFGSGTQLSVL.

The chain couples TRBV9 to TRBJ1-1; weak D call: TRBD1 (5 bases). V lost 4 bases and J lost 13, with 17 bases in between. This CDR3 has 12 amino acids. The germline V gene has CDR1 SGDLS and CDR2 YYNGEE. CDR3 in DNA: TGTGCCAGCAGCCAGGGAGAGGGTCAGGGTTTCTTT. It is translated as CASSQGEGQGFF.

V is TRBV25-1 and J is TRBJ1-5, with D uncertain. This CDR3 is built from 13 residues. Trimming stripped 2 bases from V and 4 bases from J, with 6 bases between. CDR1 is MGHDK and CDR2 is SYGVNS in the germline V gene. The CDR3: CASSEGLNQPQHF. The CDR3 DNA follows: TGTGCCAGCAGTGAAGGTTTGAATCAGCCCCAGCATTTT.

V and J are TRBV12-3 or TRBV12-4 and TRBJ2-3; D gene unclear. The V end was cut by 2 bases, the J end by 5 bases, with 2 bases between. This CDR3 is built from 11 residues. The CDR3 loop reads CASSLRDTQYF. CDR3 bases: TGTGCCAGCAGTTTACGAGATACGCAGTATTTT.

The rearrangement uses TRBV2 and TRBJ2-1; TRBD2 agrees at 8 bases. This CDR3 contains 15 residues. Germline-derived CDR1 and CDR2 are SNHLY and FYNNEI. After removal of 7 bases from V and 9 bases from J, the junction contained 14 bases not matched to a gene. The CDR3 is CASTRAGGNRGEQFF. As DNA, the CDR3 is TGTGCCAGCACCCGGGCGGGGGGCAACCGGGGTGAGCAGTTCTTC.

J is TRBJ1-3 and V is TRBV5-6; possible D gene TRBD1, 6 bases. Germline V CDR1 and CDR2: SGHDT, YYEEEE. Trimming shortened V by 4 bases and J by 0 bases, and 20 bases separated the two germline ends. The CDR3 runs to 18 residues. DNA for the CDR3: TGTGCCAGCAGCGGGTGGGTAAAACAGGGCTACTCTGGAAACACCATATATTTT. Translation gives CASSGWVKQGYSGNTIYF.

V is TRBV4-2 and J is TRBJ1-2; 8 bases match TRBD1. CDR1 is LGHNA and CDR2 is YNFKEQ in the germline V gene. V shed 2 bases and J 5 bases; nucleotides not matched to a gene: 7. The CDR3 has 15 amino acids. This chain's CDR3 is CASSQLPQGDYGYTF. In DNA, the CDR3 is TGTGCCAGCAGCCAATTACCACAGGGGGATTATGGCTACACCTTC.

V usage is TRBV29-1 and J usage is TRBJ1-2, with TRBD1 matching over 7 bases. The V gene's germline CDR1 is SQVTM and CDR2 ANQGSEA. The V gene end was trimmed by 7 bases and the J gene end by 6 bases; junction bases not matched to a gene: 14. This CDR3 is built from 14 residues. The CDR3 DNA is TGCAGCGCCCCGTTTCTGCAGGGGGGTCATGGCTACACCTTC. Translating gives CSAPFLQGGHGYTF.

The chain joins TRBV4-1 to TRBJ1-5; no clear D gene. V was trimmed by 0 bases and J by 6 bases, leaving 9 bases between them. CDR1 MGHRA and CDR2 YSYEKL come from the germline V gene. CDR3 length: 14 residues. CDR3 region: CASSQDEWGQPQHF. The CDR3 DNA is TGCGCCAGCAGCCAAGATGAGTGGGGTCAGCCCCAGCATTTT.

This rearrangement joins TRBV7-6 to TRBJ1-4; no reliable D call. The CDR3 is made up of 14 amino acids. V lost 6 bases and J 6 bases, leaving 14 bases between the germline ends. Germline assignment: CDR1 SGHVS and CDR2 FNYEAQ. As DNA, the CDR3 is TGTGCCAGCAGTCATGTCGACGTCGATGAAAAACTGTTTTTT. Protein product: CASSHVDVDEKLFF.

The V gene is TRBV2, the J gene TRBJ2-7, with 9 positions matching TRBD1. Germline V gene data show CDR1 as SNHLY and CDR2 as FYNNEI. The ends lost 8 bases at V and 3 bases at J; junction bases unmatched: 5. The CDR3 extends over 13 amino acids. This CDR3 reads CASRRDRVYEQYF. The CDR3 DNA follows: TGTGCCAGCCGCCGGGACAGGGTCTACGAGCAGTACTTC.

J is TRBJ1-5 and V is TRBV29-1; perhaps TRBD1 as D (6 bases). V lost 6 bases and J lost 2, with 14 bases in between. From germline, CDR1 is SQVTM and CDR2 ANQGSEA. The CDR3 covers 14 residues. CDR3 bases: TGCAGCGTGCGTTCGGGGGCTGGCAATCAGCCCCAGCATTTT. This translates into CSVRSGAGNQPQHF. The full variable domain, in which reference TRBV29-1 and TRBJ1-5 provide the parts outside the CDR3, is SAVISQKPSRDICQRGTSLTIQCQVDSQVTMMFWYRQQPGQSLTLIATANQGSEATYESGFVIDKFPISRPNLTFSTLTVSNMSPEDSSIYLCSVRSGAGNQPQHFGDGTRLSIL.

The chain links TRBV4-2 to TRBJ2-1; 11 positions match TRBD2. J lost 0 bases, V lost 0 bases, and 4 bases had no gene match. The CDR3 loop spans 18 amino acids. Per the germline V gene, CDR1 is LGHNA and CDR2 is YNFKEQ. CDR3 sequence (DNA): TGTGCCAGCAGCCAAGAGGCTAGCGGGGGGAGCTCCTACAATGAGCAGTTCTTC. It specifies CASSQEASGGSSYNEQFF.

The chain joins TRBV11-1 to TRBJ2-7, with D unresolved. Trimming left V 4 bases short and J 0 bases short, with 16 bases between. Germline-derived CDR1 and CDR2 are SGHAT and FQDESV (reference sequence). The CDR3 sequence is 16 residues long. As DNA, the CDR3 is TGTGCCAGCAGCTCACAAGAATTTACGGGCTCCTACGAGCAGTACTTC. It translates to CASSSQEFTGSYEQYF.

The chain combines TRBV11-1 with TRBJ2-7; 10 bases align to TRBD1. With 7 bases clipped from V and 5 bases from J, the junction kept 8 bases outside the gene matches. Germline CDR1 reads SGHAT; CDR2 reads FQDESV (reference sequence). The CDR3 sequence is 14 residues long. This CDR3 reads CASNPTGGIHEQYF. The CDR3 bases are TGTGCCAGCAACCCGACAGGGGGCATCCACGAGCAGTACTTC.

The CDR3 DNA reads TGTGCCAGTAGTACCACTCGGACAGACAAAAACATTCAGTACTTC. Encoded protein: CASSTTRTDKNIQYF. The chain couples TRBV19 to TRBJ2-4, with a weak D call TRBD1 (6 bases). V was cut by 4 bases and J by 3 bases, with 13 bases left in between. The CDR3 consists of 15 residues. Germline V gene data show CDR1 as LNHDA and CDR2 as SQIVND (reference sequence).

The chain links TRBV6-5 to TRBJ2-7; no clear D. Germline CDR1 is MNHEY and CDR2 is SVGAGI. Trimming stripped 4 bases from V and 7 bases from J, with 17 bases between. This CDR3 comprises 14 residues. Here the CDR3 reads CASSSDLTSTEQYF. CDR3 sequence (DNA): TGTGCCAGCAGTTCCGACCTCACCTCTACGGAGCAGTACTTC.

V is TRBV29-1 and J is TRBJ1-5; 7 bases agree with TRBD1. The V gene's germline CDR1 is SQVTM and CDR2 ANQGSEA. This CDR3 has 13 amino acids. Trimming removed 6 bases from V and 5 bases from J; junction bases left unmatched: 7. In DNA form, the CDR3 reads TGCAGCGTCGGCCGGGACAGAGATCAGCCCCAGCATTTT. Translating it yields CSVGRDRDQPQHF.

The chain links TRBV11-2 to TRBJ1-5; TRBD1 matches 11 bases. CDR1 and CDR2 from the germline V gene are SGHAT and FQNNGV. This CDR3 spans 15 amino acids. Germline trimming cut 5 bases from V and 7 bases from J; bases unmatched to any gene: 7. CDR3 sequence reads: CASSEDRGLGQPQHF. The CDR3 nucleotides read TGTGCCAGCAGCGAGGACAGGGGGCTGGGCCAGCCCCAGCATTTT. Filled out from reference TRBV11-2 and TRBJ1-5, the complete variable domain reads EAGVAQSPRYKIIEKRQSVAFWCNPISGHATLYWYQQILGQGPKLLIQFQNNGVVDDSQLPKDRFSAERLKGVDSTLKIQPAKLEDSAVYLCASSEDRGLGQPQHFGDGTRLSIL.

For the CDR3, the DNA is TGTGCCTGGAGTGACGGTGGATATCAGCCCCAGCATTTT. It codes for CAWSDGGYQPQHF. This sequence joins TRBV30 and TRBJ1-5; no clear D gene. This CDR3 has 13 amino acids. Germline CDR1 GTSNPN, CDR2 SVGIG (reference sequence). The V end lost 1 base, the J end lost 5 bases, and 9 bases lay between the germline ends. Variable domain in full (rest from reference TRBV30 and TRBJ1-5): SQTIHQWPATLVQPVGSPLSLECTVEGTSNPNLYWYRQAAGRGLQLLFYSVGIGQISSEVPQNLSASRPQDRQFILSSKKLLLSDSGFYLCAWSDGGYQPQHFGDGTRLSIL.

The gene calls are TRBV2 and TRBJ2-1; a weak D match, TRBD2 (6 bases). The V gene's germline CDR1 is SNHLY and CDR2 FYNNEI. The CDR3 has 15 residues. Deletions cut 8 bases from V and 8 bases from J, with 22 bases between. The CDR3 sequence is CASSNPGTGTDEQFF. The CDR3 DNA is TGTGCCAGCTCGAACCCCGGGACTGGAACTGATGAGCAGTTCTTC.

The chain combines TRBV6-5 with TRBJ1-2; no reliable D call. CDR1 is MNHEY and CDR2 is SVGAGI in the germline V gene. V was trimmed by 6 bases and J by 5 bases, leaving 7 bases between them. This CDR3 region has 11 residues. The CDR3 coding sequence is TGTGCCAGCAGCGCCTATTATGGCTACACCTTC. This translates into CASSAYYGYTF.

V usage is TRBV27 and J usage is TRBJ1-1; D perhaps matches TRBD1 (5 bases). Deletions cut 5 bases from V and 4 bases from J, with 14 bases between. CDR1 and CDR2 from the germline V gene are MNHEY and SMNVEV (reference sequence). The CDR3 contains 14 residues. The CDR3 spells CASSMTVMSTEAFF. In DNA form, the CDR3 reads TGTGCCAGCAGTATGACAGTCATGAGCACTGAAGCTTTCTTT.

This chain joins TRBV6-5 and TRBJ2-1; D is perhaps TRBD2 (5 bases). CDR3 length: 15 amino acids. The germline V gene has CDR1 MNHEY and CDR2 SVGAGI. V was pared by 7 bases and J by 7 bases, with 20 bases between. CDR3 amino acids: CASNTVGAGRNEQFF. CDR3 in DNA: TGTGCCAGCAATACAGTGGGCGCGGGTCGGAATGAGCAGTTCTTC.